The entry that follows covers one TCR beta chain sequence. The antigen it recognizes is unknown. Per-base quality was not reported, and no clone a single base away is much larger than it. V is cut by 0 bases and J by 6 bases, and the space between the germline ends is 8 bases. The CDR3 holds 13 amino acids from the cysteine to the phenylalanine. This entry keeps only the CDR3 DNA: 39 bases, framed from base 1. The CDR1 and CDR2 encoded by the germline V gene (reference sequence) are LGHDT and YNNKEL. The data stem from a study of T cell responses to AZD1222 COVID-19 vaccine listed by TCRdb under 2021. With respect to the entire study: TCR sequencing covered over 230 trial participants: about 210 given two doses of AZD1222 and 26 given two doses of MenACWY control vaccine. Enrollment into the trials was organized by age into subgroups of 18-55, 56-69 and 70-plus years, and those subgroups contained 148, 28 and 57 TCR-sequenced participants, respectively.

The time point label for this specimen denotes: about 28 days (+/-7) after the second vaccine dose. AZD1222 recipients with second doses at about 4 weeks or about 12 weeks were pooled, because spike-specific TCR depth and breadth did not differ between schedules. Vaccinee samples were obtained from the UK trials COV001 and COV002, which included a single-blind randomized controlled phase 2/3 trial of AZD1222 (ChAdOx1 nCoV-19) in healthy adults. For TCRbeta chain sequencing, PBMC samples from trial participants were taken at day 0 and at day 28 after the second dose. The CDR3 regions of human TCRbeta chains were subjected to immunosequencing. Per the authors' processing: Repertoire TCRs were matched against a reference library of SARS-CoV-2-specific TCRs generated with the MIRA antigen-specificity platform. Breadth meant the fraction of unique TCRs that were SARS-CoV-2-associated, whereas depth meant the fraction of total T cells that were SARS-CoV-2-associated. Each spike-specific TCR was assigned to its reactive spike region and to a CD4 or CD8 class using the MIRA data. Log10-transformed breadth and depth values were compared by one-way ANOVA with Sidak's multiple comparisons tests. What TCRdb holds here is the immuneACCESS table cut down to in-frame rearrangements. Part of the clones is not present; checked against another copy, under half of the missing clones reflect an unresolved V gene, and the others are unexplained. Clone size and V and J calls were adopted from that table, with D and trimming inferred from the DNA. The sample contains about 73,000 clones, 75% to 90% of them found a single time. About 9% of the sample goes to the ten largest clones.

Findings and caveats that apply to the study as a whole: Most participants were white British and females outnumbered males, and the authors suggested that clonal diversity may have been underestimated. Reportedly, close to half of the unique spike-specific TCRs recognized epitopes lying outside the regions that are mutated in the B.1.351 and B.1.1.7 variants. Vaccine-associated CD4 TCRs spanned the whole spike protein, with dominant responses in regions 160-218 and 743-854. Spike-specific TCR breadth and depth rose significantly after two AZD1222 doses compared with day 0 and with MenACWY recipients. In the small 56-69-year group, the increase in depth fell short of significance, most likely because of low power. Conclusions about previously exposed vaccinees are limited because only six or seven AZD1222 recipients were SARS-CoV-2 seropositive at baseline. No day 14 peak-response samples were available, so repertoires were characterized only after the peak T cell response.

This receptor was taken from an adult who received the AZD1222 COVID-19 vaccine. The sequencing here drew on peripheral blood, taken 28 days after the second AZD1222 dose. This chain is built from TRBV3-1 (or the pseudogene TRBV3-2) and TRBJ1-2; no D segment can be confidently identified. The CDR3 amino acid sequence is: CASSQDRKDGYTF. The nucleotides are TGTGCCAGCAGCCAAGATCGGAAGGATGGCTACACCTTC.